Listed here are 29 T cell receptor beta chains from one sample, sequenced in a study of T cell repertoires in cytomegalovirus infection. TCRdb independently ran MiXCR on the reads; one entry per CDR3 protein. The table shows some 500,000 distinct CDR3 sequences, with around a third occurring only once. The antigens for these receptors are not known. The source was cultured PBMCs, collected from culture after CMV antigen stimulation. The receptor set was obtained from a human donor in good health (CMV status not recorded). Some clones in this sample may be carry-over from other donors' samples.

The rearrangement uses TRBV25-1 and TRBJ2-4; no reliable D call. The CDR3 length is 10 residues. The germline V gene has CDR1 MGHDK and CDR2 SYGVNS. V dropped 10 bases and J dropped 10 bases, with 11 bases sitting between them. CDR3 DNA: TGTGCCACCGAATATGGGATTCAGTACTTC. This gives the protein CATEYGIQYF. Full variable domain (outside the CDR3, taken from reference TRBV25-1 and TRBJ2-4): EADIYQTPRYLVIGTGKKITLECSQTMGHDKMYWYQQDPGMELHLIHYSYGVNSTEKGDLSSESTVSRIRTEHFPLTLESARPSHTSQYLCATEYGIQYFGAGTRLSVL.

This clonotype was counted a few times. The chain combines TRBV12-3 or TRBV12-4 with TRBJ2-7; 7 bases map to TRBD2. This CDR3 comprises 15 residues. Germline trimming cut 3 bases from V and 2 bases from J; bases unmatched to any gene: 7. The CDR3 here is CASSLASGAAYEQYV. DNA of the CDR3: TGTGCCAGCAGTTTGGCGAGCGGGGCCGCCTACGAGCAGTACGTC.

This clonotype was detected a few times. J is TRBJ2-7 and V is TRBV7-8; TRBD2 is a possible D gene (5 bases). With 2 bases removed from V and 2 bases from J, the gap between germline ends came to 10 bases. This CDR3 region has 14 residues. Per germline, CDR1 SGHVS and CDR2 FQNEAQ. This CDR3 is CASSLTDGAYEQYV. CDR3 bases: TGTGCCAGCAGCTTAACAGACGGGGCCTACGAGCAGTACGTC.

The CDR3 sequence is CASSLGPDSPRTLHF. The CDR3 nucleotides read TGTGCCAGCAGTTTAGGGCCGGACAGCCCAAGGACCCTCCACTTT. The chain employs TRBV27 and TRBJ1-6; possible D gene TRBD1, 6 bases. The germline V gene encodes CDR1 MNHEY and CDR2 SMNVEV (reference sequence). This CDR3 region has 15 residues. Trimming pared 2 bases from V and 14 bases from J, leaving 19 bases between.

This clonotype has a count of ten or more. The J gene is TRBJ2-1, the V gene TRBV7-6; 10 bases map to TRBD2. The CDR3 sequence is 15 residues long. The J segment lost 2 bases and the V segment lost 5 bases, leaving 3 bases of the junction unmatched. Germline V gene data show CDR1 as SGHVS and CDR2 as FNYEAQ. Written as DNA, the CDR3 is TGTGCCAGCAGCCGGACTAGCGGCGCCTACAATGAGCAGTTCTTC. This gives the protein CASSRTSGAYNEQFF. The entire variable domain, with the rest obtained from reference TRBV7-6 and TRBJ2-1, is as follows: GAGVSQSPRYKVTKRGQDVALRCDPISGHVSLYWYRQALGQGPEFLTYFNYEAQQDKSGLPNDRFSAERPEGSISTLTIQRTEQRDSAMYRCASSRTSGAYNEQFFGPGTRLTVL.

This rearrangement joins TRBV2 to TRBJ2-1; tentative D call: TRBD2 (5 bases). Germline lookup yields CDR1 SNHLY and CDR2 FYNNEI. There are 16 residues in the CDR3. V was trimmed by 6 bases and J by 5 bases, leaving 20 bases between them. The chain's CDR3 is CASRRIGLRIDNEQFF. CDR3 bases: TGTGCCAGCAGGCGTATAGGACTTAGAATTGACAATGAGCAGTTCTTC.

This clonotype showed up just once. The J gene is TRBJ2-7, the V gene TRBV14, with D possibly being TRBD1 or TRBD2 (5 bases each). Germline assignment: CDR1 SGHDN and CDR2 FVKESK. This CDR3 region has 16 residues. V lost 4 bases to trimming and J lost 5 bases, with 21 bases between them. The CDR3 DNA is TGTGCCAGCAGCCGATTTCAGGGACCGCCAGCGGACGAGCAGTACTTC. It is translated as CASSRFQGPPADEQYF.

The V gene is TRBV4-2, the J gene TRBJ2-3; D is unclear. The V end lost 2 bases, the J end lost 2 bases, and 11 bases lay between the germline ends. This CDR3 is 15 amino acids long. Germline assignment: CDR1 LGHNA and CDR2 YNFKEQ. In nucleotides, the CDR3 is TGTGCCAGCAGCCAACAGAAGGGCCACACAGATACGCAGTATTTT. This encodes CASSQQKGHTDTQYF.

Only a few counts were recorded for this clonotype. The gene calls are TRBV11-3 and TRBJ2-2; D is tentatively TRBD1 or TRBD2 (5 bases each). Trimming pared 0 bases from V and 2 bases from J, leaving 25 bases between. CDR3 size: 21 residues. The germline gives CDR1 SGHNT, CDR2 YENEEA. Here the CDR3 reads CASSLDWYIDGTQANTGELFF. For the CDR3, the DNA is TGTGCCAGCAGCTTAGATTGGTATATAGACGGGACCCAAGCCAACACCGGGGAGCTGTTTTTT.

This clonotype was counted between two and nine times. The chain recombines TRBV7-8 with TRBJ1-4; possible D gene TRBD1, 5 bases. V lost 5 bases to trimming and J lost 3 bases, with 13 bases between them. The CDR3 consists of 15 residues. Per germline, CDR1 SGHVS and CDR2 FQNEAQ. The DNA of the CDR3 is TGTGCCAGCAGCCAAATCAGGGAATCTAATGAAAAACTGTTTTTT. Translated: CASSQIRESNEKLFF.

This clonotype was observed a handful of times. The chain couples TRBV7-2 to TRBJ1-4; no reliable D call. The CDR3 extends over 12 amino acids. Germline assignment: CDR1 SGHTA and CDR2 FQGNSA. Trimming pared 5 bases from V and 6 bases from J, leaving 7 bases between. The CDR3 protein is CASSTVDEKLFF. The CDR3 region has the DNA TGTGCCAGCAGCACCGTGGATGAAAAACTGTTTTTT.

In its sample, this clonotype was seen a few times. V usage is TRBV7-8 and J usage is TRBJ2-3; 8 positions match TRBD2. Germline V gene sequence: CDR1 SGHVS, CDR2 FQNEAQ. This CDR3 spans 16 amino acids. Trimming cost V 2 bases and J 2 bases; bases outside gene matches: 6. The CDR3 nucleotides read TGTGCCAGCAGCTTACAGTTAGCGGGAACCACAGATACGCAGTATTTT. This codes for CASSLQLAGTTDTQYF.

CDR3 loop: CASSLRQKGATNEKLFF. CDR3 coding DNA: TGTGCCAGCAGTTTGCGGCAGAAGGGCGCAACTAATGAAAAACTGTTTTTT. The chain recombines TRBV12-3 or TRBV12-4 with TRBJ1-4; D uncertain. The CDR3 consists of 17 residues. V was pared by 3 bases and J by 0 bases, with 14 bases between.

This clonotype showed up just a few times. This chain joins TRBV9 and TRBJ1-6; D is uncertain. CDR3 length: 16 amino acids. Trimming removed 0 bases at V and 8 bases at J, with 15 bases between. The germline V gene encodes CDR1 SGDLS and CDR2 YYNGEE. In DNA, the CDR3 is TGTGCCAGCAGCGTAGGATCCGCATATATGGATTCACCCCTCCACTTT. This encodes CASSVGSAYMDSPLHF.

The rearrangement links TRBV9 to TRBJ2-7; possible D gene TRBD2, 6 bases. The CDR3 loop spans 14 amino acids. Trimming shortened V by 0 bases and J by 2 bases, and 9 bases separated the two germline ends. Germline CDR1 reads SGDLS; CDR2 reads YYNGEE. DNA for the CDR3: TGTGCCAGCAGCGTAGAACTAGCACCCTACGAGCAGTACTTC. Its translation: CASSVELAPYEQYF.

This clonotype was picked up many times. The chain carries TRBV7-2 and TRBJ2-2; D may be TRBD2 (6 bases). The CDR3 spans 17 residues. Germline-derived CDR1 and CDR2 are SGHTA and FQGNSA. The germline V and J ends were trimmed by 5 bases and 2 bases, with 18 bases remaining between them. The CDR3 region has the DNA TGTGCCAGCAGCCTAAATCCCGTCGGGGGAAACACCGGGGAGCTGTTTTTT. Encoded protein: CASSLNPVGGNTGELFF.

The CDR3 loop reads CASSGDPWRETQYF. CDR3 bases: TGTGCCAGCAGTGGGGACCCGTGGAGGGAGACCCAGTACTTC. The V call is TRBV12-3 or TRBV12-4, the J call TRBJ2-5; D possibly matches TRBD1 or TRBD2 (5 bases each). The CDR3 loop spans 14 amino acids. Trimming cost V 5 bases and J 5 bases, with 15 bases left between them.

The V gene is TRBV7-9, the J gene TRBJ1-1; TRBD1 is a possible D gene (5 bases). The ends were cut back, 5 bases at V and 10 bases at J, with 14 bases in the middle. Germline lookup yields CDR1 SEHNR and CDR2 FQNEAQ (reference sequence). This CDR3 has 12 residues. DNA of the CDR3: TGTGCCAGCAGCGGGGACCCAGGTGGAGCTTTCTTT. This encodes CASSGDPGGAFF.

This clonotype was recorded a few times. The rearrangement uses TRBV7-8 and TRBJ1-5; TRBD1 is a possible D gene (5 bases). The ends were cut back, 10 bases at V and 6 bases at J, with 13 bases in the middle. Germline-derived CDR1 and CDR2 are SGHVS and FQNEAQ. This CDR3 is 12 amino acids long. CDR3: CATTSGGQPQHF. The DNA for the CDR3 is TGTGCCACTACTTCGGGGGGTCAGCCCCAGCATTTT.

The genes are TRBV6-8 and TRBJ2-2, with 9 bases identical to TRBD1. V was pared by 6 bases and J by 1 base, with 6 bases of the junction left unmatched. The CDR3 loop spans 16 amino acids. From germline, CDR1 is MNHGY and CDR2 SAAAGT. CDR3 protein: CASRTQGAVNTGELFF. The CDR3 DNA sequence: TGTGCCAGCAGGACACAGGGGGCGGTGAACACCGGGGAGCTGTTTTTT.

This clonotype was recorded a few times. The gene calls are TRBV28 and TRBJ2-7; tentative D call: TRBD2 (5 bases). This CDR3 contains 14 residues. Trimming stripped 5 bases from V and 2 bases from J, with 13 bases between. The germline V gene encodes CDR1 MDHEN and CDR2 SYDVKM. The DNA of the CDR3 is TGTGCCAGCAGTGGGTCGGGAAATCCCTACGAGCAGTACTTC. This gives the protein CASSGSGNPYEQYF. The full variable domain, completed using reference TRBV28 and TRBJ2-7, is DVKVTQSSRYLVKRTGEKVFLECVQDMDHENMFWYRQDPGLGLRLIYFSYDVKMKEKGDIPEGYSVSREKKERFSLILESASTNQTSMYLCASSGSGNPYEQYFGPGTRLTVT.

This chain connects TRBV7-9 to TRBJ2-3; 7 nucleotides align to TRBD2. The CDR3 has 17 amino acids. J lost 2 bases, V lost 1 base, and 9 bases had no gene match. The germline gives CDR1 SEHNR, CDR2 FQNEAQ (reference sequence). The chain's CDR3 is CASSLGSPSGFTDTQYF. CDR3 nucleotides: TGTGCCAGCAGCTTAGGATCACCTAGCGGATTCACAGATACGCAGTATTTT.

This clonotype occurred a few times. J is TRBJ2-3 and V is TRBV19, with unresolved D. The CDR3 is 13 amino acids. Trimming left V 4 bases short and J 0 bases short, with 5 bases between. The germline CDR1 and CDR2 sequences are LNHDA and SQIVND (reference sequence). The CDR3 sequence is CASSTQSTDTQYF. CDR3 nucleotides: TGTGCCAGTAGTACACAGAGCACAGATACGCAGTATTTT.

The chain joins TRBV7-8 to TRBJ2-3; D is unresolved. CDR1 SGHVS and CDR2 FQNEAQ come from the germline V gene. The CDR3 is made up of 12 amino acids. Between the trimmed V and J ends, which lost 5 bases and 5 bases, there was a span of 8 bases. The CDR3 DNA follows: TGTGCCAGCAGCCCTCCTCGAGATACGCAGTATTTT. Amino acids: CASSPPRDTQYF.

The CDR3 protein is CASSLARGQGYGKLFF. DNA for the CDR3: TGTGCCAGCAGCTTAGCGCGGGGACAGGGATATGGAAAACTGTTTTTT. This rearrangement joins TRBV7-2 to TRBJ1-4; 9 nucleotides line up with TRBD1. CDR1 and CDR2 (germline): SGHTA, FQGNSA. The CDR3 length is 16 residues. V lost 0 bases, J lost 10 bases, and 9 bases stayed unmatched.

This clonotype was seen a handful of times. The chain joins TRBV7-2 to TRBJ1-5, with D possibly TRBD1 on 6 matching bases. Trimming cost V 1 base and J 4 bases, with 11 bases left between them. The CDR3 runs 15 residues. Germline CDR1 and CDR2: SGHTA and FQGNSA. The DNA for the CDR3 is TGTGCCAGCAGCTTAGGGACAGTTGGGAATCAGCCCCAGCATTTT. The encoded protein is CASSLGTVGNQPQHF.

The V and J genes are TRBV27 and TRBJ2-5, with a possible D match to TRBD1 (6 bases). The CDR3 is made up of 13 amino acids. Germline V gene sequence: CDR1 MNHEY, CDR2 SMNVEV (reference sequence). Trimming took off 8 bases at V and 3 bases at J, with 13 bases between the two ends. The CDR3 spells CASGGYIKETQYF. DNA for the CDR3: TGTGCCAGCGGGGGCTATATCAAAGAGACCCAGTACTTC.

V and J are TRBV6-2 or TRBV6-3 and TRBJ1-2; D is ambiguous. V was pared by 7 bases and J by 4 bases, with 16 bases between. This CDR3 region has 14 residues. Looked up from germline, CDR1 is MNHEY and CDR2 is SVGEGT. CDR3 DNA sequence: TGTGCCAGCACCCAAAGGGTTCCTACCTATGGCTACACCTTC. Its protein is CASTQRVPTYGYTF.

The genes are TRBV7-7 and TRBJ2-1; 12 nucleotides agree with TRBD2. The CDR3 totals 15 residues. Germline trimming cut 5 bases from V and 8 bases from J; bases unmatched to any gene: 7. CDR1 and CDR2 (germline): SSHAT, FNYEAQ (reference sequence). CDR3 nucleotide sequence: TGTGCCAGCAGCGAGCGGACTAGCGGGACGTATGAGCAGTTCTTC. Protein sequence: CASSERTSGTYEQFF.